Following are 6 T cell receptor beta chains from one sample sequenced in a study of T cell repertoires in cytomegalovirus infection. No antigen has been assigned to these receptors. TCRdb used MiXCR to reprocess the reads, holding one entry per CDR3 protein. The profile shows approximately 770,000 distinct CDR3 sequences, 25% to 30% of them singletons. The source material was cultured CD8+ T cells from PBMCs, sampled from culture after CMV antigen stimulation. These receptors came from a human donor in good health (CMV status not recorded). Some clones in this sample may be carry-over from other donors' samples.

This clonotype turned up a few times. The V and J genes are TRBV4-1 and TRBJ2-2; D is undetermined. Germline CDR1 and CDR2: MGHRA and YSYEKL. The CDR3 extends over 13 amino acids. V lost 4 bases to trimming and J lost 7 bases, with 10 bases between them. Written as DNA, the CDR3 is TGCGCCAGCAGCCTCGGCCAAAACGGGGAGCTGTTTTTT. Its protein product is CASSLGQNGELFF.

CDR3 region: CASTLAGRETQYF. In DNA form, the CDR3 reads TGTGCCAGCACCCTAGCGGGGCGGGAGACCCAGTACTTC. The J gene is TRBJ2-5, the V gene TRBV12-3 or TRBV12-4; 9 bases align to TRBD2. CDR3 length: 13 amino acids. The J segment lost 5 bases and the V segment lost 7 bases, leaving 5 bases of the junction unmatched.

This clonotype was seen at least ten times. The V and J genes are TRBV7-9 and TRBJ2-1; the D call may be TRBD1 or TRBD2 (5 bases each). The V gene's germline CDR1 is SEHNR and CDR2 FQNEAQ (reference sequence). The CDR3 length is 14 residues. The V and J ends lost 1 base and 6 bases respectively, with 10 bases between them. CDR3 loop: CASSLGGLANEQFF. CDR3 DNA sequence: TGTGCCAGCAGCTTAGGGGGGTTAGCCAATGAGCAGTTCTTC.

The count of this clonotype is one. The chain's CDR3 is CASSPRWGWFSGGRMAKNIQYF. CDR3 DNA sequence: TGCGCCAGCAGCCCGCGATGGGGGTGGTTTTCAGGGGGCAGGATGGCCAAAAACATTCAGTACTTC. The chain couples TRBV4-3 to TRBJ2-4, with TRBD1 matching over 8 bases. This CDR3 contains 22 residues. Germline V gene sequence: CDR1 LGHNA, CDR2 YSLEER. V gave up 4 bases and J gave up 1 base; unmatched junction bases: 24.

This clonotype was seen a handful of times. This rearrangement joins TRBV6-5 to TRBJ2-1; tentatively, D is TRBD2 (6 bases). Germline V gene sequence: CDR1 MNHEY, CDR2 SVGAGI. This CDR3 has 16 residues. The germline V and J ends were trimmed by 0 bases and 0 bases, with 9 bases remaining between them. As DNA, the CDR3 is TGTGCCAGCAGTTACTCTGCCGGGAGCTCCTACAATGAGCAGTTCTTC. This sequence encodes CASSYSAGSSYNEQFF.

The chain recombines TRBV6-2 or TRBV6-3 with TRBJ2-3; D is perhaps TRBD1 (6 bases). Deletions cut 2 bases from V and 4 bases from J, with 7 bases between. The CDR3 is 13 residues long. Germline V gene lookup returns CDR1 MNHEY and CDR2 SVGEGT. The CDR3 protein is CASSYGGADTQYF. CDR3 nucleotide sequence: TGTGCCAGCAGTTACGGGGGCGCAGATACGCAGTATTTT.